The 9 T cell receptor beta chains below were found in one sample sequenced in a study of CD8 T cells in ankylosing spondylitis listed by TCRdb under 2017. Receptor libraries were prepared by 5' RACE. TCRdb lists the instrument as Illumina HiSeq 2500. In TCRdb, the public reads were trimmed at Q25 with fastp and aligned with MiXCR, with productive beta chains retained. CDR3 protein duplicates are merged, each entry listing the most common genes and DNA. This sample comprises 300,000 to 350,000 distinct CDR3 sequences, under 25% of them detected only once. The ten largest clones add up to roughly 4% of the sample. The sample taken for sequencing was blood, either unsorted or a sorted T cell fraction (not recorded which). These receptors came from a female donor with ankylosing spondylitis or in good health (not recorded which).

This clonotype turned up a few times. One end of the junction does not line up with germline, which may come from a read error. The CDR3 nucleotides read TGCAGTGCTAGTATAGCAGCGGGAGCTTACAATGAACAGTTCTTC. It encodes CSASIAAGAYNEQFF. The chain uses TRBV20-1 and TRBJ2-1; 8 nucleotides agree with TRBD2. CDR1 is DFQATT, CDR2 SNEGSKA, per germline (reference sequence). The CDR3 consists of 15 residues.

This clonotype was recorded a few times. The chain uses TRBV5-1 and TRBJ1-2; D gene ambiguous. Germline-derived CDR1 and CDR2 are SGHRS and YFSETQ. Trimming shortened V by 5 bases and J by 3 bases, and 11 bases separated the two germline ends. This CDR3 is built from 13 residues. For the CDR3, the DNA is TGCGCCAGCAGTTCTGACGGACACTATGGCTACACCTTC. This codes for CASSSDGHYGYTF.

This sequence joins TRBV5-6 and TRBJ1-2, with D unresolved. This CDR3 has 12 residues. The V end was cut by 4 bases, the J end by 2 bases, with 6 bases between. Germline V gene sequence: CDR1 SGHDT, CDR2 YYEEEE. This CDR3 reads CASSVQNYGYTF. In nucleotides, the CDR3 is TGTGCCAGCAGCGTTCAGAACTATGGCTACACCTTC.

This sequence joins TRBV29-1 and TRBJ2-5, with 7 bases identical to TRBD1. Germline trimming cut 4 bases from V and 1 base from J; bases unmatched to any gene: 9. The germline V gene has CDR1 SQVTM and CDR2 ANQGSEA. The CDR3 contains 15 residues. DNA for the CDR3: TGCAGCGTTGCCCTGGGTTCAGGGGGCCAAGAGACCCAGTACTTC. This encodes CSVALGSGGQETQYF. Filled out from reference TRBV29-1 and TRBJ2-5, the complete variable domain reads SAVISQKPSRDICQRGTSLTIQCQVDSQVTMMFWYRQQPGQSLTLIATANQGSEATYESGFVIDKFPISRPNLTFSTLTVSNMSPEDSSIYLCSVALGSGGQETQYFGPGTRLLVL.

This chain connects TRBV20-1 to TRBJ1-4; D remains ambiguous. CDR3 size: 14 residues. V shed 3 bases and J shed 2 bases, with 10 bases lying between them. Germline V gene data show CDR1 as DFQATT and CDR2 as SNEGSKA (reference sequence). In DNA form, the CDR3 reads TGCAGTGCTAGGGATCGGGTGACTAATGAAAAACTGTTTTTT. Its protein is CSARDRVTNEKLFF.

This clonotype was counted ten times or more. V usage is TRBV20-1 and J usage is TRBJ2-1; 11 nucleotides line up with TRBD2. V shed 6 bases, J shed 2 bases, and the junction held 3 bases outside the gene matches. The germline V gene has CDR1 DFQATT and CDR2 SNEGSKA (reference sequence). This CDR3 is built from 14 residues. The CDR3 spells CSAPLAGAYNEQFF. CDR3 in DNA: TGCAGTGCCCCACTAGCGGGAGCCTACAATGAGCAGTTCTTC.

The V and J genes are TRBV6-1 and TRBJ1-2; TRBD1 agrees at 10 bases. The germline V gene has CDR1 MNHNS and CDR2 SASEGT. Trimming cost V 5 bases and J 4 bases; bases outside gene matches: 7. This CDR3 has 15 residues. The CDR3 DNA reads TGTGCCAGCAGTACCCACGGGACAGGGGCCTATGGCTACACCTTC. Its protein is CASSTHGTGAYGYTF.

In this sample, this clonotype turned up many times. This chain joins TRBV5-6 and TRBJ2-1; D call uncertain. The CDR3 runs to 13 residues. From germline, CDR1 is SGHDT and CDR2 YYEEEE. Deletions cut 6 bases from V and 8 bases from J, with 15 bases between. The CDR3, as DNA: TGTGCCAGCACCCCGTCCTTTAGTTATGAGCAGTTCTTC. Residues: CASTPSFSYEQFF.

The rearrangement joins TRBV7-2 to TRBJ1-5; 7 bases match TRBD1. This CDR3 spans 14 amino acids. Trimming removed 4 bases from V and 3 bases from J; junction bases left unmatched: 3. Germline V CDR1 and CDR2: SGHTA, FQGNSA. CDR3 loop: CASSWTGHNQPQHF. CDR3 bases: TGTGCCAGCAGCTGGACAGGTCACAATCAGCCCCAGCATTTT.